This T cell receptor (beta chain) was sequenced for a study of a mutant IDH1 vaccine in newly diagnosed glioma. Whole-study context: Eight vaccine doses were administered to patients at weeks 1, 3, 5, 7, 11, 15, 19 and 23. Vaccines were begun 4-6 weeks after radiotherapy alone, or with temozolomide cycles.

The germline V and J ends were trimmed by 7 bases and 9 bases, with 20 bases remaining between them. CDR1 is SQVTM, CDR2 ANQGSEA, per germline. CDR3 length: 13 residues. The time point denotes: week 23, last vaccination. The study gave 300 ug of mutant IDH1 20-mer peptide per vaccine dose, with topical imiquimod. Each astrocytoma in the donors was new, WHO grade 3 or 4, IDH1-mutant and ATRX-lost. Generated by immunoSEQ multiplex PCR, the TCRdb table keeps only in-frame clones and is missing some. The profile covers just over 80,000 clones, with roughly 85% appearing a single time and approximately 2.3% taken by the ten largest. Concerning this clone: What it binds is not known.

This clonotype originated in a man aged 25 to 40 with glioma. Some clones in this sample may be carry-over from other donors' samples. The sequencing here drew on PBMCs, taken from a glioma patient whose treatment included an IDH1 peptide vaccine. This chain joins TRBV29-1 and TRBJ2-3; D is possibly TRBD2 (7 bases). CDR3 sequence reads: CSGLRGGPLTQYF. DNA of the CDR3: TGCAGCGGCCTGAGGGGGGGGCCGCTCACGCAGTATTTT.